One TCR beta chain is described in this entry. The authors ran a second PCR of about 7 to 11 cycles using a sample-barcoded 5' primer and a J-beta primer mix. TCRdb used MiXCR to reprocess the 5' RACE reads, holding one entry per CDR3 protein. The sample shows 800,000 to 950,000 distinct CDR3 sequences, around 46% of them seen only once. This specimen belongs to a study of blood T cells in healthy people across ages. This TCR was recovered from a man aged 25-45 years in good health. Sequenced input: blood.

CDR3: CASSKATRMYGYTF. Written as DNA, the CDR3 is TGTGCCAGCAGCAAAGCGACCAGGATGTATGGCTACACCTTC. The chain uses TRBV21-1 and TRBJ1-2. TRBV21-1 counts as a pseudogene. CDR3 length: 14 amino acids.